This T cell receptor beta chain derives from a study of blood T cell repertoires in COVID-19. The wider study: COVID-19 samples collected from the United States, Italy and Spain covered acute and convalescent phases.

In germline, CDR1 is KGHSH, CDR2 LQKENI. The CDR3 loop spans 16 amino acids. The V segment lost 3 bases and the J segment 1 base; nucleotides outside the gene matches: 9. How the authors handled the data: Reference gene primer amplification gave estimated nucleated cell counts. Clones were read by immunoSEQ multiplex PCR, and TCRdb kept only the in-frame ones, dropping some. Clonal size and the V and J genes are those of that table, whereas D and trimming came from the DNA. The table includes fewer than 500,000 clones, 70% to 90% detected once. The sample consisted of PBMCs or T cells enriched from blood (not recorded which). This clonotype originated in a young woman with acute COVID-19. This rearrangement joins TRBV18 to TRBJ2-7; 7 bases are a match to TRBD1. CDR3 sequence (DNA): TGTGCCAGCTCACCCGAGGGAAACAGGGGATCCTACGAGCAGTACTTC. Amino acid sequence: CASSPEGNRGSYEQYF.